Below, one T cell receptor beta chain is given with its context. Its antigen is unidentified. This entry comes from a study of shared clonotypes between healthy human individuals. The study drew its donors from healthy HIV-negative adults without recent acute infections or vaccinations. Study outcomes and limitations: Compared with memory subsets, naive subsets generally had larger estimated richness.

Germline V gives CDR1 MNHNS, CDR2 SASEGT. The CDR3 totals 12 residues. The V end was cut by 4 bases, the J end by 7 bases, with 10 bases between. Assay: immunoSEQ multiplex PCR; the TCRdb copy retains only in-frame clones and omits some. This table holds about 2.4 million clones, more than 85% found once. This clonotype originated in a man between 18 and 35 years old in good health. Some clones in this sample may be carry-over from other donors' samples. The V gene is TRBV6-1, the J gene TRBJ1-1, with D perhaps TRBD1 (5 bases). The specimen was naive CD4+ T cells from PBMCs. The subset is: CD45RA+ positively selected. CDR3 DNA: TGTGCCAGCAGTGCTGGGGCAGTTGAAGCTTTCTTT. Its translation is CASSAGAVEAFF.